These 27 T cell receptor beta chains came from one sample sequenced in a study of control samples from healthy donors and cancer patients. This table comes from immunoSEQ multiplex PCR, and its TCRdb copy is limited to in-frame clones, with some not included. Seen here are around 75,000 clones, roughly 92% observed once, and the top ten hold 5.5% to 6.5%. Sequenced: blood. The receptor set was obtained from a woman aged 60 to 75 in good health.

This chain connects TRBV18 to TRBJ2-7, with 7 bases matching TRBD1. The trim removed 3 bases at V and 6 bases at J, leaving 11 bases unmatched. CDR1 KGHSH and CDR2 LQKENI come from the germline V gene. This CDR3 has 15 amino acids. The CDR3 region has the DNA TGTGCCAGCTCACCGAAGACAGGGAGCTTGGGCGAGCAGTACTTC. The encoded protein is CASSPKTGSLGEQYF. Full variable domain (remainder filled in from reference TRBV18 and TRBJ2-7): NAGVMQNPRHLVRRRGQEARLRCSPMKGHSHVYWYRQLPEEGLKFMVYLQKENIIDESGMPKERFSAEFPKEGPSILRIQQVVRGDSAAYFCASSPKTGSLGEQYFGPGTRLTVT.

In regard to this clone: The identical CDR3 is also encoded by other nucleotide sequences in the sample. The chain joins TRBV6-1 to TRBJ2-7; no firm D call. Trimming took 2 bases from V and 3 from J, leaving 5 bases between them. Germline V gives CDR1 MNHNS, CDR2 SASEGT. The CDR3 sequence is 12 residues long. CDR3 residues: CASSEYSYEQYF. The CDR3 DNA reads TGTGCCAGCAGTGAATATAGCTACGAGCAGTACTTC.

The chain uses TRBV7-2 and TRBJ1-6; possible D gene TRBD1, 5 bases. CDR1 and CDR2 (germline): SGHTA, FQGNSA. The CDR3 sequence is 16 residues long. Trimming took 2 bases from V and 7 from J, leaving 15 bases between them. The CDR3 loop is CASSLISGRENSPLHF. CDR3 coding DNA: TGTGCCAGCAGCTTAATTTCGGGCAGGGAAAATTCACCCCTCCACTTT.

The genes are TRBV27 and TRBJ2-3; D possibly matches TRBD1 or TRBD2 (5 bases each). The CDR3 extends over 15 amino acids. The germline V gene has CDR1 MNHEY and CDR2 SMNVEV (reference sequence). The V gene lost 5 bases and the J gene lost 12 bases, with 24 bases spanning the gap. CDR3 in amino acids: CASSGASGGTGGQYF. CDR3 sequence (DNA): TGTGCCAGCAGTGGAGCCTCCGGTGGGACCGGCGGTCAGTATTTT.

This chain uses TRBV7-9 with TRBJ2-2; 14 positions agree with TRBD2. CDR3 length equals 18 residues. Per the germline V gene, CDR1 is SEHNR and CDR2 is FQNEAQ (reference sequence). V dropped 5 bases and J dropped 8; count of bases not matched to a gene: 13. Here the CDR3 reads CASSLAGLAGGSAGELFF. CDR3 DNA sequence: TGTGCCAGCAGCCTCGCCGGACTAGCGGGAGGTTCGGCGGGGGAGCTGTTTTTT.

This chain uses TRBV4-1 with TRBJ2-4; 14 bases are a match to TRBD2. With 3 bases clipped from V and 2 bases from J, the junction kept 15 bases outside the gene matches. The CDR3 covers 21 residues. Germline CDR1 MGHRA, CDR2 YSYEKL. The CDR3 sequence is CASSHPGLAGERVGTKNIQYF. DNA of the CDR3: TGCGCCAGCAGCCATCCGGGACTAGCGGGAGAAAGGGTGGGAACCAAAAACATTCAGTACTTC.

The rearrangement uses TRBV5-1 and TRBJ2-7; D possibly corresponds to TRBD1 (6 bases). The CDR3 consists of 14 residues. The germline V gene has CDR1 SGHRS and CDR2 YFSETQ. Trimming left V 8 bases short and J 6 bases short, with 21 bases between. This chain's CDR3 is CASTETGSSLEQYF. The DNA for the CDR3 is TGCGCCAGTACGGAAACAGGGAGTTCTCTCGAGCAGTACTTC.

The chain uses TRBV28 and TRBJ2-7, with D perhaps matching TRBD2 (6 bases). Germline V gene sequence: CDR1 MDHEN, CDR2 SYDVKM. The CDR3 length is 18 residues. The chain's CDR3 is CDSPFPRLTSPPGYEQYF. In DNA form, the CDR3 reads TGTGACTCCCCCTTCCCCCGGCTGACTAGTCCCCCAGGTTACGAGCAGTACTTC.

This clone was recorded once. The V call is TRBV4-2, the J call TRBJ2-2; 7 bases line up with TRBD2. Trimming removed 0 bases from V and 1 base from J; junction bases left unmatched: 2. Germline V gene sequence: CDR1 LGHNA, CDR2 YNFKEQ. This CDR3 comprises 16 residues. Here the CDR3 reads CASSQETGGNTGELFF. DNA for the CDR3: TGTGCCAGCAGCCAAGAAACGGGAGGGAACACCGGGGAGCTGTTTTTT.

The V call is TRBV14, the J call TRBJ2-7, with D perhaps TRBD1 (5 bases). Trimming stripped 4 bases from V and 11 bases from J, with 24 bases between. CDR1 SGHDN and CDR2 FVKESK come from the germline V gene. The CDR3 covers 15 residues. The CDR3 here is CASSRTTAYRQPEYF. For the CDR3, the DNA is TGTGCCAGCAGCCGCACAACCGCGTATCGACAGCCAGAGTACTTC.

The chain uses TRBV6-2 or TRBV6-3 and TRBJ1-6; D is possibly TRBD1 (6 bases). Germline lookup yields CDR1 MNHEY and CDR2 SVGEGT. The CDR3 totals 20 residues. V lost 2 bases and J lost 3, with 23 bases in between. Here the CDR3 DNA reads TGTGCCAGCAGTTACGTGGAGGACAGCCCCCTATCGAACTATAATTCACCCCTCCACTTT. Translating gives CASSYVEDSPLSNYNSPLHF.

The chain links TRBV4-3 to TRBJ2-3, with D possibly matching TRBD2 (5 bases). The CDR3 spans 14 residues. Per the germline V gene, CDR1 is LGHNA and CDR2 is YSLEER. Trimming removed 6 bases from V and 0 bases from J, with 10 bases in between. The CDR3 reads CASSVGGSTDTQYF. Written as DNA, the CDR3 is TGCGCCAGCAGTGTGGGCGGGAGCACAGATACGCAGTATTTT.

This clone was seen at least ten times. This sequence joins TRBV5-1 and TRBJ1-1; D unresolved. The germline V and J ends were trimmed by 6 bases and 0 bases, with 15 bases remaining between them. Per the germline V gene, CDR1 is SGHRS and CDR2 is YFSETQ. The CDR3 contains 15 residues. The CDR3 loop is CASNPDGFMNTEAFF. The CDR3 DNA sequence: TGCGCCAGCAATCCCGATGGCTTCATGAACACTGAAGCTTTCTTT.

The rearrangement links TRBV7-9 to TRBJ2-1, with TRBD2 matching 7 bases. J gave up 9 bases and V 8 bases, and 16 bases lay outside the gene matches. The CDR3 length is 15 residues. Germline V CDR1 and CDR2: SEHNR, FQNEAQ (reference sequence). The CDR3 coding sequence is TGTGCCAGCCTAAACCGGCTAGCGGACCCTGGTGAGCAGTTCTTC. Translating gives CASLNRLADPGEQFF.

This chain connects TRBV2 to TRBJ1-4, with 7 bases identical to TRBD1. The CDR3 runs to 14 residues. Germline V CDR1 and CDR2: SNHLY, FYNNEI. Trimming at V came to 6 bases and at J to 3 bases, leaving 4 bases not matched to a gene. This CDR3 reads CASRGDSSNEKLFF. The DNA for the CDR3 is TGTGCCAGCAGGGGGGACAGCTCTAATGAAAAACTGTTTTTT.

This clone was seen a single time. Other nucleotide sequences from this sample produce the same CDR3. The rearrangement links TRBV28 to TRBJ2-3, with 13 bases fitting TRBD2. There are 14 residues in the CDR3. Germline V gene sequence: CDR1 MDHEN, CDR2 SYDVKM. J gave up 5 bases and V 8 bases, and 4 bases lay outside the gene matches. For the CDR3, the DNA is TGTGCCAGCGGTAGACTAGCGGGAGGAGATACGCAGTATTTT. It codes for CASGRLAGGDTQYF.

This chain uses TRBV29-1 with TRBJ1-4; D not certain. Trimming took off 5 bases at V and 1 base at J, with 11 bases between the two ends. This CDR3 comprises 14 residues. Germline V gene data show CDR1 as SQVTM and CDR2 as ANQGSEA. The DNA for the CDR3 is TGCAGCGTTCGAAAGGTGGGAACTAATGAAAAACTGTTTTTT. Translated: CSVRKVGTNEKLFF.

The V call is TRBV7-2, the J call TRBJ2-1, with TRBD1 matching 7 bases. The germline V gene has CDR1 SGHTA and CDR2 FQGNSA. This CDR3 is built from 15 residues. J gave up 8 bases and V 8 bases, and 15 bases lay outside the gene matches. The CDR3 spells CASHVTGDRIHEQFF. CDR3 DNA: TGTGCCAGCCACGTCACAGGGGACCGCATCCATGAGCAGTTCTTC.

The chain uses TRBV30 and TRBJ2-1; 7 bases fit TRBD2. Germline CDR1 reads GTSNPN; CDR2 reads SVGIG (reference sequence). The CDR3 extends over 14 amino acids. Trimming at V came to 4 bases and at J to 1 base, leaving 4 bases not matched to a gene. The DNA for the CDR3 is TGTGCCTGGACTAGGGGAGGGTCCTACAATGAGCAGTTCTTC. As protein: CAWTRGGSYNEQFF.

The chain has TRBV5-1 and TRBJ1-2; TRBD1 matches 9 bases. The CDR3 sequence is 15 residues long. V was pared by 5 bases and J by 5 bases, with 10 bases of the junction left unmatched. Germline CDR1 SGHRS, CDR2 YFSETQ. The CDR3 nucleotides are TGCGCCAGCAGTACTATGACAGGGGGGAAGTATGGCTACACCTTC. This gives the protein CASSTMTGGKYGYTF.

The chain links TRBV9 to TRBJ1-3, with no clear D. There are 15 residues in the CDR3. CDR1 is SGDLS, CDR2 YYNGEE, per germline. Between the trimmed V and J ends, which lost 2 bases and 0 bases, there was a span of 9 bases. The CDR3 bases are TGTGCCAGCAGCGTCGCGGGCATCTCTGGAAACACCATATATTTT. This encodes CASSVAGISGNTIYF. The entire variable domain, with the rest obtained from reference TRBV9 and TRBJ1-3, is as follows: DSGVTQTPKHLITATGQRVTLRCSPRSGDLSVYWYQQSLDQGLQFLIQYYNGEERAKGNILERFSAQQFPDLHSELNLSSLELGDSALYFCASSVAGISGNTIYFGEGSWLTVV.

The chain has TRBV7-2 and TRBJ1-1; TRBD1 might be the D (6 bases). The CDR3 covers 16 residues. The V end lost 2 bases, the J end lost 0 bases, and 13 bases lay between the germline ends. CDR1 and CDR2 from the germline V gene are SGHTA and FQGNSA. The CDR3 nucleotides are TGTGCCAGCAGCTTATCCGGACAGAGCATGAACACTGAAGCTTTCTTT. It is translated as CASSLSGQSMNTEAFF.

The gene calls are TRBV24-1 and TRBJ2-3; D gene unclear. The CDR3 runs to 15 residues. CDR1 and CDR2 (germline): KGHDR, SFDVKD. V shed 5 bases and J shed 0 bases, with 11 bases lying between them. This CDR3 is CATSAAATSTDTQYF. The CDR3 nucleotides read TGTGCCACCAGTGCGGCTGCCACTAGCACAGATACGCAGTATTTT.

The J gene is TRBJ1-2, the V gene TRBV6-5, with D hard to call. This CDR3 is 12 amino acids long. Germline assignment: CDR1 MNHEY and CDR2 SVGAGI. Trimming took 6 bases from V and 5 from J, leaving 10 bases between them. The CDR3 reads CASRTSGYGYTF. In nucleotides, the CDR3 is TGTGCCAGCAGGACGAGCGGTTATGGCTACACCTTC.

CDR3 in amino acids: CASSVDSQPQHF. DNA for the CDR3: TGTGCCAGCAGCGTAGACAGCCAGCCCCAGCATTTT. The chain recombines TRBV9 with TRBJ1-5, with D uncertain. The CDR3 is 12 amino acids. From germline, CDR1 is SGDLS and CDR2 YYNGEE. V was trimmed by 0 bases and J by 7 bases, leaving 5 bases between them.

J is TRBJ2-1 and V is TRBV6-5, with 7 positions matching TRBD1. There are 13 residues in the CDR3. Germline assignment: CDR1 MNHEY and CDR2 SVGAGI. The V segment lost 6 bases and the J segment 6 bases; nucleotides outside the gene matches: 5. Written as DNA, the CDR3 is TGTGCCAGCAGCCAGGGACAGAGCAATGAGCAGTTCTTC. Amino acid sequence: CASSQGQSNEQFF.

The chain links TRBV18 to TRBJ1-1, with 9 bases lining up with TRBD1. The germline V gene has CDR1 KGHSH and CDR2 LQKENI. Trimming removed 3 bases from V and 4 bases from J; junction bases left unmatched: 9. The CDR3 has 16 residues. DNA for the CDR3: TGTGCCAGCTCACCTCGGGACAGGGCGATAATCACTGAAGCTTTCTTT. It translates to CASSPRDRAIITEAFF.